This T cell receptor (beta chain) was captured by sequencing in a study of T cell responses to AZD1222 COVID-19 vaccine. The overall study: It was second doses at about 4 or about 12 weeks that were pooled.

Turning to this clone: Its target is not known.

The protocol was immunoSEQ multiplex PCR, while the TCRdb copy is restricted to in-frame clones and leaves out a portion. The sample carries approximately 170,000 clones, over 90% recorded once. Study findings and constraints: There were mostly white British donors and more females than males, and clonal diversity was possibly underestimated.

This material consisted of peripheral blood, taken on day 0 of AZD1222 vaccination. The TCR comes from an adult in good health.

CDR3 nucleotides: TGTGCTAGTGGGATATCAACAGGTGCCTACAATGAGCAGTTCTTC. It is translated as CASGISTGAYNEQFF. This chain links TRBV12-5 with TRBJ2-1, with D possibly TRBD1 on 5 matching bases. Germline CDR1 LGHNT, CDR2 FRNRAP. CDR3 length: 15 amino acids. The V gene lost 6 bases and the J gene lost 2 bases, with 14 bases spanning the gap.